A single sample is the source of the 11 T cell receptor beta chains below, sequenced in a study of T cell responses to AZD1222 COVID-19 vaccine. Data came from immunoSEQ multiplex PCR; TCRdb stores just in-frame clones and leaves some out. The sample consists of about 130,000 clones, 80% to 95% of them appearing once. Sequencing used peripheral blood, obtained 28 days after the second AZD1222 dose. The source is an adult who received the AZD1222 COVID-19 vaccine.

The V call is TRBV10-3, the J call TRBJ2-1; 11 bases align to TRBD2. CDR3 size: 14 residues. Germline values: CDR1 ENHRY, CDR2 SYGVKD. V gave up 3 bases and J gave up 7 bases; unmatched junction bases: 2. The CDR3 DNA follows: TGTGCCATCAGTGATAGCGGGGGGGCTAATGAGCAGTTCTTC. This gives the protein CAISDSGGANEQFF.

The chain joins TRBV27 to TRBJ1-3; D remains unclear. This CDR3 is built from 14 residues. The germline CDR1 and CDR2 sequences are MNHEY and SMNVEV (reference sequence). Trimming stripped 6 bases from V and 2 bases from J, with 11 bases between. The chain's CDR3 is CASSPFSAGNTIYF. In DNA form, the CDR3 reads TGTGCCAGCAGCCCTTTTTCGGCTGGAAACACCATATATTTT.

In nucleotides, the CDR3 is TGTGCCAGCTCCATTAACAGGGGTGGCAATTCACCCCTCCACTTT. Its translation: CASSINRGGNSPLHF. V is TRBV7-8 and J is TRBJ1-6; 7 nucleotides agree with TRBD1. Germline trimming cut 8 bases from V and 7 bases from J; bases unmatched to any gene: 11. This CDR3 comprises 15 residues. Germline CDR1 is SGHVS and CDR2 is FQNEAQ.

About this clone itself: Other DNA sequences of this sample code for an identical CDR3. The chain has TRBV20-1 and TRBJ2-3; D gene unclear. Trimming removed 3 bases from V and 1 base from J, with 2 bases in between. The CDR3 runs 11 residues. The V gene's germline CDR1 is DFQATT and CDR2 SNEGSKA (reference sequence). The DNA of the CDR3 is TGCAGTGCTAGCCGCACAGATACGCAGTATTTT. This gives the protein CSASRTDTQYF.

The genes are TRBV4-3 and TRBJ2-2; D possibly uses TRBD1 or TRBD2 (5 bases each). Trimming removed 4 bases at V and 0 bases at J, with 12 bases between. Germline V CDR1 and CDR2: LGHNA, YSLEER. This CDR3 region has 16 residues. The CDR3 spells CASSLRGNANTGELFF. The CDR3 coding sequence is TGCGCCAGCAGCCTGAGGGGCAACGCGAACACCGGGGAGCTGTTTTTT.

The rearrangement uses TRBV4-3 and TRBJ2-2; 9 nucleotides align to TRBD2. Germline V gene lookup returns CDR1 LGHNA and CDR2 YSLEER. With 0 bases clipped from V and 0 bases from J, the junction kept 14 bases outside the gene matches. CDR3 length equals 21 residues. CDR3 protein: CASSQEFRRGGWFSNTGELFF. The CDR3 DNA sequence: TGCGCCAGCAGCCAAGAATTCCGGCGGGGGGGTTGGTTTTCGAACACCGGGGAGCTGTTTTTT.

The count of this clone is one. The chain carries TRBV4-3 and TRBJ1-2, with 8 bases identical to TRBD1. With V trimmed by 3 bases and J by 4 bases, 7 bases remained unmatched. The CDR3 has 15 residues. In germline, CDR1 is LGHNA, CDR2 YSLEER. The chain's CDR3 is CASSQETDRGYGYTF. DNA for the CDR3: TGCGCCAGCAGCCAGGAGACAGACAGGGGCTATGGCTACACCTTC.

This clone was seen once. J is TRBJ2-1 and V is TRBV6-2 or TRBV6-3, with D perhaps TRBD2 (5 bases). Germline loops: CDR1 MNHEY, CDR2 SVGEGT. With 5 bases removed from V and 3 bases from J, the gap between germline ends came to 11 bases. CDR3 length equals 14 residues. In DNA form, the CDR3 reads TGTGCCAGCAGTCGGGGTTCGGACTACAATGAGCAGTTCTTC. This translates into CASSRGSDYNEQFF.

The chain carries TRBV30 and TRBJ2-7, with 9 nucleotides matching TRBD1. V was clipped by 7 bases and J by 0 bases; unmatched bases: 4. The CDR3 contains 13 residues. Germline V gene sequence: CDR1 GTSNPN, CDR2 SVGIG (reference sequence). The CDR3 DNA reads TGTGCCTCCGGACAGGGGCTCTCCTACGAGCAGTACTTC. As protein: CASGQGLSYEQYF.

J is TRBJ2-1 and V is TRBV28; D not resolved. The CDR3 is 16 residues long. The germline CDR1 and CDR2 sequences are MDHEN and SYDVKM. The V end was cut by 4 bases, the J end by 5 bases, with 18 bases between. CDR3 in amino acids: CASSSPPRRWHNEQFF. The CDR3, as DNA: TGTGCCAGCAGTTCACCCCCCAGGCGTTGGCACAATGAGCAGTTCTTC. Supplemented by reference TRBV28 and TRBJ2-1, the full variable domain reads DVKVTQSSRYLVKRTGEKVFLECVQDMDHENMFWYRQDPGLGLRLIYFSYDVKMKEKGDIPEGYSVSREKKERFSLILESASTNQTSMYLCASSSPPRRWHNEQFFGPGTRLTVL.

The V and J genes are TRBV27 and TRBJ2-1, with TRBD1 identical over 8 bases. The CDR3 is 15 amino acids. Trimming removed 0 bases from V and 8 bases from J; junction bases left unmatched: 6. Germline loops: CDR1 MNHEY, CDR2 SMNVEV (reference sequence). CDR3 residues: CASSLSTGGGYEQFF. CDR3 coding DNA: TGTGCCAGCAGTTTATCAACAGGGGGAGGCTATGAGCAGTTCTTC.